The clone carrying this TCR beta chain was seen a few times. The junction differs from germline at one of its ends, possibly a read error. The data were taken from a study of Graves' ophthalmopathy and Graves' hyperthyroidism. Patients in the hyperthyroidism group, adults aged 18 to 65, were newly diagnosed, under 2 months' duration. The germline V gene encodes CDR1 MNHNY and CDR2 SVGAGI (reference sequence). The CDR3 runs to 15 residues. TCR beta CDR3 amplification used RNA transcripts. The workflow started with a first-round RT-PCR run with HTBI primers and then moved on to a second-round multiplex PCR. TCRdb reprocessed the multiplex PCR reads via MiXCR and lists one record per CDR3 protein. The repertoire has about 1.1 million distinct CDR3 sequences, about 40% of them found once; the top ten carry approximately 12%.

Input material: peripheral blood or thyroid tissue (not recorded which). V is TRBV6-6 and J is TRBJ2-7, with a tentative D call TRBD2 (6 bases). This receptor was identified in an adult man with Graves' hyperthyroidism. CDR3 sequence (DNA): TGTACCAGCAGTTACTCGCGGAGGGTTAACAACGAGCAGTACTTC. Protein product: CTSSYSRRVNNEQYF.